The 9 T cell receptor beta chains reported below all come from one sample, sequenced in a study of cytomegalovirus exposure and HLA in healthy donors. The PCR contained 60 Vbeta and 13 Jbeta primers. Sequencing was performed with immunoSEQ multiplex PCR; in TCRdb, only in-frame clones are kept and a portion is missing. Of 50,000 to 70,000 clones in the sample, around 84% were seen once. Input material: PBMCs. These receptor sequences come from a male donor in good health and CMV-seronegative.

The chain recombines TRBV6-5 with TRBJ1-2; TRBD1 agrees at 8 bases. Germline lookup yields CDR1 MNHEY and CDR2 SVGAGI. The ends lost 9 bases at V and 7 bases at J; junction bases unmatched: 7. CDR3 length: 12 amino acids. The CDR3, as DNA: TGTGCCAGTGAGGACAGGGTGCCTGGCTACACCTTC. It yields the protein CASEDRVPGYTF.

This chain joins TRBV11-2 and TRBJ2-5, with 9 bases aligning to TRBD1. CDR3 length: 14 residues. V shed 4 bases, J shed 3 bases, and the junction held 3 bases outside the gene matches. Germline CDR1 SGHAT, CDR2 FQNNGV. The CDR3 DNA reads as TGTGCCAGCAGCTCACAGGGGGCGAAAGAGACCCAGTACTTC. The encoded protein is CASSSQGAKETQYF.

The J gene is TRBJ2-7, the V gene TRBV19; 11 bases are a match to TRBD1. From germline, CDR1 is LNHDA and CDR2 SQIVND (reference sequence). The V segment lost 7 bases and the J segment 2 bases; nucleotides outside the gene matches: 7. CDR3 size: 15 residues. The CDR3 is CASTPGQGGAYEQYF. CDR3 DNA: TGTGCCAGTACCCCGGGACAGGGGGGGGCCTACGAGCAGTACTTC.

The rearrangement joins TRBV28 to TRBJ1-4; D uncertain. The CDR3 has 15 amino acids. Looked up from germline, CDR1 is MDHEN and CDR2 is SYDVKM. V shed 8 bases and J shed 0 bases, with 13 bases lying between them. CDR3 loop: CASEEGGATNEKLFF. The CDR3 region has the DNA TGTGCCAGCGAGGAGGGTGGGGCAACTAATGAAAAACTGTTTTTT.

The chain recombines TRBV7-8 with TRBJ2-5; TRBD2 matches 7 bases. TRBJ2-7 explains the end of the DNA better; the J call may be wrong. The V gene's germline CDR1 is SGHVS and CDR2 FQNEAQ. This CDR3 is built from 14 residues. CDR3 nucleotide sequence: TGTGCCAGCAGTTTTACCGGGAGGATTTACGAGCAGTACTTC. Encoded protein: CASSFTGRIYEQYF.

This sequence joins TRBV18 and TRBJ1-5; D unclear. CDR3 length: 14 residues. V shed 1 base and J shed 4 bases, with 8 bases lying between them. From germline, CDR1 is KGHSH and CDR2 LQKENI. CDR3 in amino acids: CASSPQSGNQPQHF. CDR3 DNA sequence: TGTGCCAGCTCACCACAAAGCGGAAATCAGCCCCAGCATTTT.

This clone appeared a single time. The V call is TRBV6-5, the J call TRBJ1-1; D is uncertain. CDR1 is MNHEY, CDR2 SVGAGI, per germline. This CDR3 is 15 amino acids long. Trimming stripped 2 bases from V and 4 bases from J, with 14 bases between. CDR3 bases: TGTGCCAGCAGTTACGCACCCGGCACAGCCACTGAAGCTTTCTTT. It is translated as CASSYAPGTATEAFF.

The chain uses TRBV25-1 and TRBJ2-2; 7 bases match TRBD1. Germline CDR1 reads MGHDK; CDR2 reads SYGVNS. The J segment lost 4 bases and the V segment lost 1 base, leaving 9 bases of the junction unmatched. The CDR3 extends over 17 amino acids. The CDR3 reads CASSESGTVDRTGELFF. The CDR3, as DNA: TGTGCCAGCAGTGAATCTGGGACAGTGGACCGCACCGGGGAGCTGTTTTTT.

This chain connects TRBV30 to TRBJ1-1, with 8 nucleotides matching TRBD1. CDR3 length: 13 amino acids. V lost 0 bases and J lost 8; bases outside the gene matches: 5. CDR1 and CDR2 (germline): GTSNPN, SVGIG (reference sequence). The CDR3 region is CAWSVTGGAEAFF. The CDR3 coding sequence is TGTGCCTGGAGTGTAACAGGGGGGGCCGAAGCTTTCTTT.